The rows below give T cell receptor beta chains drawn from one sample of a study of beta chain features in type 1 diabetes. Produced via immunoSEQ multiplex PCR; TCRdb's table is partial and in-frame only. The sample contains 130,000 or so clones, about a tenth of which appear only once. The sample taken for sequencing was central memory CD4+ T cells from blood. These receptors were obtained from a woman aged 40 to 50 in good health. CDR3s include the opening cysteine and the closing phenylalanine or tryptophan. Fields, in order: clone size, J gene, D gene, V gene, CDR3 length, CDR3 protein, CDR3 DNA. D genes are given only for firm matches. Clone sizes are given selectively: once, few, many, or a class where the clone is expanded.

>-|TRBJ2-1|-|TRBV4-2|13
CASRQAGGGEQFF
TGTGCCAGCAGACAAGCCGGTGGGGGGGAGCAGTTCTTC
>-|TRBJ2-5|-|TRBV20-1|11
CSARDRRSEYF
TGCAGTGCTAGAGATCGGAGGTCGGAGTACTTC
>few|TRBJ1-1|TRBD1|TRBV27|14
CASSLSDRGTEAFF
TGTGCCAGCAGTTTGAGCGACAGGGGCACTGAAGCTTTCTTT
>-|TRBJ2-2|TRBD2|TRBV4-1|17
CASSQVVSSGVAGELFF
TGCGCCAGCAGCCAAGTCGTGTCTAGCGGGGTGGCCGGGGAGCTGTTTTTT
>few|TRBJ1-2|-|TRBV5-3|13
CARSSHGDYGYTF
TGTGCCAGAAGCTCCCACGGGGACTATGGCTACACCTTC
>many|TRBJ2-5|TRBD2|TRBV7-9|12
CASRGDQETQYF
TGTGCCAGTCGGGGGGACCAAGAGACCCAGTACTTC
>-|TRBJ1-5|-|TRBV2|13
CASRERENQPQHF
TGTGCCAGCAGGGAGAGGGAAAACCAGCCCCAGCATTTT
>-|TRBJ2-2|-|TRBV10-3|12
CAIRTQDGELFF
TGTGCCATCAGGACCCAGGACGGGGAGCTGTTTTTT
>few|TRBJ1-1|TRBD1|TRBV20-1|11
CSASRQGLWPF
TGCAGTGCTAGTCGACAGGGGCTATGGCCCTTT
>few|TRBJ2-3|-|TRBV5-1|14
CASSPGLETDTQYF
TGCGCCAGCAGCCCCGGACTGGAAACAGATACGCAGTATTTT
>many|TRBJ1-1|-|TRBV29-1|13
CSVLKLLGAEAFF
TGCAGCGTCCTTAAGCTCCTTGGGGCCGAAGCTTTCTTT
>few|TRBJ1-2|-|TRBV18|13
CASSPGGDYGYTF
TGTGCCAGCTCACCAGGGGGGGACTATGGCTACACCTTC
>few|TRBJ1-2|-|TRBV6-5|13
CASSEGSGYGYTF
TGTGCCAGCAGTGAAGGCAGCGGCTATGGCTACACCTTC
>-|TRBJ1-2|-|TRBV6-5|16
CASSYTTPGHLYGYTF
TGTGCCAGCAGTTACACGACCCCAGGACACCTCTATGGCTACACCTTC
>many|TRBJ2-5|TRBD2|TRBV5-6|15
CASSRLAGGQETQYF
TGTGCCAGCAGTAGGCTAGCGGGGGGACAAGAGACCCAGTACTTC
>-|TRBJ2-6|-|TRBV7-7|17
CASSRGIPHSGANVLTF
TGTGCCAGCAGCCGGGGGATCCCTCACTCTGGGGCCAACGTCCTGACTTTC
>few|TRBJ2-3|TRBD2|TRBV5-4|14
CASSRTSGGDTQYF
TGTGCCAGCAGCCGGACTAGCGGGGGCGATACGCAGTATTTT
>few|TRBJ2-2|TRBD2|TRBV7-2|17
CASSLATSGGGRGELFF
TGTGCCAGCAGCTTAGCGACTAGCGGGGGGGGACGCGGGGAGCTGTTTTTT
>-|TRBJ2-3|-|TRBV21-1|17
CASSIRPSAPSTDTQYF
TGTGCCAGCAGTATAAGACCTAGCGCCCCTAGCACAGATACGCAGTATTTT
>few|TRBJ1-3|-|TRBV29-1|14
CSVEDSQVGNTIYF
TGCAGCGTTGAAGATTCACAGGTCGGAAACACCATATATTTT
>-|TRBJ1-6|-|TRBV6-4|13
CASSARLNSPLHF
TGTGCCAGCAGTGCGAGACTAAATTCACCCCTCCACTTT
>few|TRBJ1-2|-|TRBV29-1|14
CSVDTEGFGGGYTF
TGCAGCGTTGATACTGAGGGTTTCGGCGGCGGCTACACCTTC
>few|TRBJ1-4|-|TRBV6-6|16
CASSYLMDSRKEKLFF
TGTGCCAGCAGTTACCTTATGGACTCACGGAAAGAAAAACTGTTTTTT
>-|TRBJ1-1|-|TRBV10-1|15
CASSASGSGNTEAFF
TGCGCCAGCAGTGCCTCAGGGTCGGGGAACACTGAAGCTTTCTTT
>few|TRBJ1-5|-|TRBV15|14
CATMGGVFGQPQHF
TGTGCCACCATGGGGGGGGTGTTCGGTCAGCCCCAGCATTTT
>many|TRBJ2-7|TRBD1|TRBV29-1|13
CSVEGTGRGEQYF
TGCAGCGTTGAGGGGACAGGGAGGGGCGAGCAGTACTTC
>-|TRBJ1-2|TRBD1|TRBV19|14
CASRGTGDPYGYTF
TGTGCCAGTAGGGGGACAGGCGATCCCTATGGCTACACCTTC
>-|TRBJ2-5|TRBD2|TRBV11-2|18
CASSPWAFRTGGQETQYF
TGTGCCAGCAGCCCCTGGGCCTTTAGAACGGGGGGGCAAGAGACCCAGTACTTC
>few|TRBJ1-2|-|TRBV5-1|13
CASSPSEGGGYTF
TGCGCCAGCAGCCCCTCCGAAGGGGGTGGCTACACCTTC
>few|TRBJ1-6|-|TRBV7-2|14
CASSLGGLESPLHF
TGTGCCAGCAGCTTGGGGGGGTTGGAATCACCCCTCCACTTT
>few|TRBJ1-5|TRBD1|TRBV19|14
CASVDRGPGQPQHF
TGTGCCAGCGTTGACAGGGGGCCGGGTCAGCCCCAGCATTTT
>many|TRBJ1-6|-|TRBV4-2|16
CASSQDYRDGNSPLHF
TGTGCCAGCAGCCAAGATTACAGGGACGGGAATTCACCCCTCCACTTT
>-|TRBJ2-1|TRBD2|TRBV4-2|16
CASSPQSVAGDSEQFF
TGTGCCAGCAGCCCCCAGTCGGTAGCGGGGGATAGTGAGCAGTTCTTC
>-|TRBJ2-7|TRBD1|TRBV7-2|15
CASSLRGDRASEQYF
TGTGCCAGCAGCTTAAGGGGGGACAGGGCCAGCGAGCAGTACTTC
>few|TRBJ2-2|TRBD1|TRBV5-5|16
CASSLGAGGNTGELFF
TGTGCCAGCAGCTTGGGGGCAGGGGGGAACACCGGGGAGCTGTTTTTT
>-|TRBJ1-1|TRBD1|TRBV5-6|15
CASSRPGQGRTEAFF
TGTGCCAGCAGTCGGCCTGGACAGGGAAGAACTGAAGCTTTCTTT
>many|TRBJ2-5|-|TRBV9|16
CASSVGGASLRETQYF
TGTGCCAGCAGCGTGGGGGGGGCCAGTCTTCGGGAGACCCAGTACTTC
>few|TRBJ1-6|-|TRBV27|16
CASSPRGAWPGSPLHF
TGTGCCAGCAGTCCCCGTGGGGCCTGGCCGGGTTCACCCCTCCACTTT
>once|TRBJ1-2|TRBD1|TRBV7-9|15
CASSLPLDRGKGYTF
TGTGCCAGCAGCTTACCCCTTGACAGGGGGAAAGGCTACACCTTC
>-|TRBJ2-7|TRBD1|TRBV20-1|11
CSAYGQGQQYF
TGCAGTGCTTACGGACAGGGTCAGCAGTACTTC
>few|TRBJ1-2|-|TRBV20-1|11
CSAGDNYGYTF
TGCAGTGCAGGGGATAACTATGGCTACACCTTC